This T cell receptor (beta chain) was sequenced during a study of blood T cells in healthy people across ages. Using a J-beta primer mix together with a sample-barcoded 5' primer, a second PCR was run for roughly 7 to 12 cycles. TCRdb reprocessed the 5' RACE reads with MiXCR, giving one entry per CDR3 protein. Of approximately 700,000 distinct CDR3 sequences listed, about a third are singletons. The germline CDR1 and CDR2 sequences are DFQATT and SNEGSKA (reference sequence). The CDR3 totals 15 residues. The V end lost 3 bases, the J end lost 0 bases, and 12 bases lay between the germline ends. This chain uses TRBV20-1 with TRBJ1-5, with TRBD1 as a possible D gene (6 bases). Sequenced: blood. The receptor comes from a woman aged 80 or over in good health. The CDR3 sequence: CSARSGAYSNQPQHF. DNA for the CDR3: TGCAGTGCTAGGTCAGGGGCTTATAGCAATCAGCCCCAGCATTTT.